This T cell receptor (beta chain) is drawn from a study of T cell responses to AZD1222 COVID-19 vaccine. Across the whole study: Second doses were pooled across both intervals (about 4 or about 12 weeks).

Points on this clone: Its antigen is not identified.

Findings and limits, study-wide: Most donors were white British, females outnumbered males, and clonal diversity was possibly underestimated. Regions left unmutated in variants are reportedly the target of nearly half of spike-specific TCRs.

The germline V gene has CDR1 LNHDA and CDR2 SQIVND (reference sequence). The CDR3 loop spans 14 amino acids. Trimming stripped 7 bases from V and 0 bases from J, with 12 bases between. Sequencing used immunoSEQ multiplex PCR; TCRdb keeps in-frame clones, though not all of them. The sample lists 80,000 to 95,000 clones; around 73% were seen once. The J gene is TRBJ1-2, the V gene TRBV19; tentative D call: TRBD1 (6 bases). This specimen consisted of peripheral blood, obtained on day 0 of AZD1222 vaccination. The TCR comes from an adult in good health. DNA for the CDR3: TGTGCCAGTAACCCGGACAGTACTAACTATGGCTACACCTTC. Protein: CASNPDSTNYGYTF.